The 15 T cell receptor beta chains reported below all come from one sample, sequenced in a study of blood T cell repertoires in COVID-19. Profiling relied on immunoSEQ multiplex PCR, and the TCRdb table lists in-frame clones only, not all of them. In the table there are around 260,000 clones, about 86% of which are singletons. The sample taken for sequencing was PBMCs or T cells enriched from blood (not recorded which). The receptors here all came from a young man with acute COVID-19.

This CDR3 is CASSERGQGSRTGELFF. Written as DNA, the CDR3 is TGTGCCAGCAGCGAAAGGGGACAGGGCAGTAGGACCGGGGAGCTGTTTTTT. The V call is TRBV3-1 (or the pseudogene TRBV3-2), the J call TRBJ2-2; 9 bases are shared with TRBD1. J gave up 5 bases and V 5 bases, and 12 bases lay outside the gene matches. This CDR3 has 17 amino acids. CDR1 LGHDT and CDR2 YNNKEL come from the germline V gene (reference sequence).

V is TRBV5-1 and J is TRBJ1-4; D possibly corresponds to TRBD1 (5 bases). The CDR3 length is 15 residues. Trimming left V 4 bases short and J 2 bases short, with 12 bases between. Germline V gives CDR1 SGHRS, CDR2 YFSETQ. CDR3 nucleotide sequence: TGCGCCAGCAGCACGGGGGGAGCGACTAATGAAAAACTGTTTTTT. Encoded protein: CASSTGGATNEKLFF.

To note about this clone: A read error may account for a junction end that differs from germline. The chain recombines TRBV5-1 with TRBJ2-1; the match to TRBD1 covers 7 bases. The CDR3 has 16 residues. Germline values: CDR1 SGHRS, CDR2 YFSETQ. As DNA, the CDR3 is TGTGCCAGCAGCTTGTATACAGGGACAGCCTACAATGAGCAGTTCTTC. Translated: CASSLYTGTAYNEQFF.

The chain recombines TRBV12-3 or TRBV12-4 with TRBJ1-3; the D gene is possibly TRBD1 (5 bases). This CDR3 spans 11 amino acids. V was pared by 7 bases and J by 6 bases, with 7 bases between. CDR3 DNA: TGTGCCAGCACAGGGCAAAACACCATATATTTT. Encoded protein: CASTGQNTIYF.

The CDR3 region is CASSPRAYGYTF. In nucleotides, the CDR3 is TGTGCCAGCAGTCCCAGGGCCTATGGCTACACCTTC. This chain connects TRBV12-3 or TRBV12-4 to TRBJ1-2; TRBD1 is a possible D gene (5 bases). V was pared by 5 bases and J by 4 bases, with 8 bases between. This CDR3 contains 12 residues.

The rearrangement links TRBV6-5 to TRBJ2-5; 7 bases are shared with TRBD2. This CDR3 has 16 amino acids. CDR1 and CDR2 from the germline V gene are MNHEY and SVGAGI. V lost 0 bases, J lost 4 bases, and 8 bases stayed unmatched. CDR3 DNA: TGTGCCAGCAGTTACTCTCGCCTAGCGGTAGGAGAGACCCAGTACTTC. Its protein is CASSYSRLAVGETQYF.

The chain is built from TRBV30 and TRBJ2-3; D call uncertain. Trimming cost V 1 base and J 5 bases, with 7 bases left between them. CDR1 GTSNPN and CDR2 SVGIG come from the germline V gene (reference sequence). This CDR3 spans 12 amino acids. In nucleotides, the CDR3 is TGTGCCTGGAGTGAATTCAAAGATACGCAGTATTTT. Translation gives CAWSEFKDTQYF.

The CDR3: CASSLREGTSGYTF. The CDR3 nucleotides read TGTGCCAGCAGCTTAAGGGAGGGTACGAGTGGCTACACCTTC. The chain employs TRBV7-3 and TRBJ1-2; D gene ambiguous. Germline CDR1 and CDR2: SGHTA and FQGTGA. This CDR3 region has 14 residues. The V end lost 1 base, the J end lost 7 bases, and 13 bases lay between the germline ends.

The chain employs TRBV25-1 and TRBJ2-1; D is ambiguous. V lost 2 bases, J lost 0 bases, and 8 bases lay in between. Germline V gives CDR1 MGHDK, CDR2 SYGVNS. The CDR3 covers 15 residues. The CDR3 protein is CASSERDFSYNEQFF. The CDR3 DNA is TGTGCCAGCAGTGAACGCGACTTCTCCTACAATGAGCAGTTCTTC.

This clone was seen just once. This chain uses TRBV18 with TRBJ1-2, with D unclear. V was cut by 2 bases and J by 6 bases, with 10 bases left in between. CDR3 size: 13 residues. In germline, CDR1 is KGHSH, CDR2 LQKENI. The CDR3 nucleotides are TGTGCCAGCTCACCAAAGAACAGCAATGGCTACACCTTC. Protein product: CASSPKNSNGYTF.

This chain links TRBV18 with TRBJ1-1, with D perhaps matching TRBD1 (5 bases). CDR3 size: 14 residues. V was pared by 4 bases and J by 5 bases, with 14 bases between. Germline assignment: CDR1 KGHSH and CDR2 LQKENI. CDR3 residues: CASSLRTGGTEAFF. CDR3 DNA sequence: TGTGCCAGCTCACTTCGAACAGGTGGGACTGAAGCTTTCTTT.

The chain joins TRBV28 to TRBJ1-4; D gene ambiguous. The CDR3 has 13 residues. Trimming pared 3 bases from V and 7 bases from J, leaving 9 bases between. The V gene's germline CDR1 is MDHEN and CDR2 SYDVKM. In DNA form, the CDR3 reads TGTGCCAGCAGTTTGCCCCCGGGTGAAAAACTGTTTTTT. It yields the protein CASSLPPGEKLFF. The full variable domain, rest sourced from reference TRBV28 and TRBJ1-4, is DVKVTQSSRYLVKRTGEKVFLECVQDMDHENMFWYRQDPGLGLRLIYFSYDVKMKEKGDIPEGYSVSREKKERFSLILESASTNQTSMYLCASSLPPGEKLFFGSGTQLSVL.

This sequence joins TRBV7-8 and TRBJ1-1; D unresolved. This CDR3 comprises 14 residues. The V and J ends lost 5 bases and 1 base respectively, with 11 bases between them. Germline values: CDR1 SGHVS, CDR2 FQNEAQ. The CDR3 nucleotides read TGTGCCAGCAGCCTATTACAGAGGAACACTGAAGCTTTCTTT. Amino acids: CASSLLQRNTEAFF.

The genes are TRBV28 and TRBJ1-6; D remains unclear. The CDR3 sequence is 12 residues long. CDR1 and CDR2 from the germline V gene are MDHEN and SYDVKM. The germline V and J ends were trimmed by 8 bases and 7 bases, with 9 bases remaining between them. The CDR3 region is CASVAGNSPLHF. CDR3 DNA sequence: TGTGCCAGCGTCGCGGGGAATTCACCCCTCCACTTT.

The chain has TRBV24-1 and TRBJ2-3, with 8 bases fitting TRBD2. The ends lost 9 bases at V and 4 bases at J; junction bases unmatched: 8. CDR3 length: 14 amino acids. CDR1 and CDR2 from the germline V gene are KGHDR and SFDVKD. The CDR3 DNA sequence: TGTGCCACCGCTAGGGGACTAGATTCAGATACGCAGTATTTT. It translates to CATARGLDSDTQYF.